These 30 T cell receptor beta chains originate from one sample sequenced in a study of blood T cell repertoires in COVID-19. Repertoires were generated with immunoSEQ multiplex PCR, while TCRdb's copy carries only in-frame clones and drops some. Of 250,000 to 300,000 clones detected, under 90% appear once; the ten largest clones hold 3.1%. The sample consisted of peripheral blood. All receptors derive from a young woman with acute or convalescent COVID-19.

V gene TRBV14 combines with J gene TRBJ2-7; TRBD2 agrees at 7 bases. Looked up from germline, CDR1 is SGHDN and CDR2 is FVKESK. CDR3 length: 15 amino acids. V was pared by 1 base and J by 1 base, with 4 bases of the junction left unmatched. CDR3: CASSQGLAWSYEQYF. The CDR3 DNA reads as TGTGCCAGCAGCCAAGGACTAGCTTGGTCCTACGAGCAGTACTTC.

This sequence joins TRBV19 and TRBJ2-5, with 10 bases identical to TRBD1. The germline gives CDR1 LNHDA, CDR2 SQIVND (reference sequence). With V trimmed by 5 bases and J by 7 bases, 13 bases remained unmatched. The CDR3 loop spans 16 amino acids. Here the CDR3 DNA reads TGTGCCAGTAGTGGTCTGGCCGGACAGGGGGTGGCGACCCAGTACTTC. Translation: CASSGLAGQGVATQYF.

The rearrangement joins TRBV18 to TRBJ2-1, with 11 bases that match TRBD2. Germline CDR1 reads KGHSH; CDR2 reads LQKENI. The CDR3 is 16 amino acids. Losses at the gene ends were 2 bases for V and 6 bases for J; bases not matched to a gene: 6. The CDR3 loop reads CASSPATSGIGNEQFF. The DNA of the CDR3 is TGTGCCAGCTCACCAGCGACTAGCGGGATAGGCAATGAGCAGTTCTTC.

This chain joins TRBV30 and TRBJ1-5, with D unclear. The CDR3 consists of 15 residues. Trimming cost V 2 bases and J 4 bases, with 15 bases left between them. CDR1 and CDR2 from the germline V gene are GTSNPN and SVGIG (reference sequence). The CDR3 spells CAWSRRSADNQPQHF. The CDR3, as DNA: TGTGCCTGGAGTCGGCGGTCAGCCGATAATCAGCCCCAGCATTTT. The full variable domain, its missing parts supplied by reference TRBV30 and TRBJ1-5, is SQTIHQWPATLVQPVGSPLSLECTVEGTSNPNLYWYRQAAGRGLQLLFYSVGIGQISSEVPQNLSASRPQDRQFILSSKKLLLSDSGFYLCAWSRRSADNQPQHFGDGTRLSIL.

To note about this clone: This specimen includes other DNA sequences encoding the same CDR3. This chain joins TRBV27 and TRBJ2-2; D is uncertain. Germline loops: CDR1 MNHEY, CDR2 SMNVEV (reference sequence). V was trimmed by 5 bases and J by 4 bases, leaving 5 bases between them. The CDR3 is 12 residues long. CDR3 DNA sequence: TGTGCCAGCAGTACACGCACCGGGGAGCTGTTTTTT. The encoded protein is CASSTRTGELFF.

The chain has TRBV30 and TRBJ1-2; tentatively, D is TRBD1 (6 bases). Germline CDR1 is GTSNPN and CDR2 is SVGIG (reference sequence). The CDR3 covers 16 residues. With 4 bases removed from V and 5 bases from J, the gap between germline ends came to 23 bases. The CDR3 loop is CAWTDSLSGWVYGYTF. The CDR3 DNA reads TGTGCCTGGACGGACAGTTTGTCAGGGTGGGTGTATGGCTACACCTTC.

The J gene is TRBJ2-1, the V gene TRBV27; a weak D match, TRBD2 (5 bases). CDR1 is MNHEY and CDR2 is SMNVEV in the germline V gene (reference sequence). V lost 2 bases and J lost 7, with 12 bases in between. The CDR3 totals 14 residues. CDR3 region: CASSLQSRRNEQFF. The CDR3, as DNA: TGTGCCAGCAGTTTACAGTCCCGGAGGAATGAGCAGTTCTTC.

The chain links TRBV4-3 to TRBJ2-1, with 13 bases lining up with TRBD2. The germline gives CDR1 LGHNA, CDR2 YSLEER. V trimming: 3 bases; J trimming: 9 bases; junction bases outside the gene matches: 11. The CDR3 is 17 residues long. CDR3 in DNA: TGCGCCAGCAGCCATCCAACTCGGACTAGCGGGAGTGTTGAGCAGTTCTTC. Translated, it gives CASSHPTRTSGSVEQFF.

This CDR3 is CASSQDWDTTNYGYTF. DNA for the CDR3: TGCGCCAGCAGCCAAGATTGGGACACAACTAACTATGGCTACACCTTC. The genes are TRBV4-1 and TRBJ1-2; TRBD1 might be the D (6 bases). Trimming took 0 bases from V and 0 from J, leaving 11 bases between them. Germline CDR1 MGHRA, CDR2 YSYEKL. The CDR3 sequence is 16 residues long.

The chain combines TRBV5-6 with TRBJ2-7; 9 nucleotides match TRBD1. Germline values: CDR1 SGHDT, CDR2 YYEEEE. The J segment lost 9 bases and the V segment lost 5 bases, leaving 12 bases of the junction unmatched. There are 14 residues in the CDR3. CDR3 nucleotides: TGTGCCAGCAGGACCACAGGGGGCCCTCAATGGCAGTACTTC. Translated, it gives CASRTTGGPQWQYF.

This clone was picked up a small number of times. CDR3 sequence (DNA): TGTGCCAGCCTCAGGGGTATCGGAAACACCATATATTTT. As protein: CASLRGIGNTIYF. This rearrangement joins TRBV12-3 or TRBV12-4 to TRBJ1-3, with TRBD1 as a possible D gene (6 bases). This CDR3 is 13 amino acids long. Trimming stripped 8 bases from V and 4 bases from J, with 12 bases between.

The V and J genes are TRBV6-4 and TRBJ2-2; 8 bases agree with TRBD1. Trimming removed 4 bases from V and 2 bases from J; junction bases left unmatched: 3. The length of the CDR3 is 15 residues. The germline V gene encodes CDR1 MRHNA and CDR2 SNTAGT. The CDR3 DNA is TGTGCCAGCAGTGCAGGGGGCTTTAACACCGGGGAGCTGTTTTTT. It translates to CASSAGGFNTGELFF.

This clone was found a few times. The chain couples TRBV5-4 to TRBJ2-5, with D tentatively TRBD1 (5 bases). Germline V gene data show CDR1 as SGHNT and CDR2 as YYREEE (reference sequence). Deletions cut 1 base from V and 5 bases from J, with 12 bases between. The CDR3 sequence is 14 residues long. CDR3 nucleotide sequence: TGTGCCAGCAGCTTGCAGGGTTCGACTGAGACCCAGTACTTC. Translated, it gives CASSLQGSTETQYF.

The table lists this clone with a count of one. The chain recombines TRBV27 with TRBJ2-7; 10 bases line up with TRBD2. V trimming: 0 bases; J trimming: 2 bases; junction bases outside the gene matches: 10. Germline values: CDR1 MNHEY, CDR2 SMNVEV (reference sequence). The CDR3 runs to 18 residues. Here the CDR3 reads CASSLSASGSGFPYEQYF. CDR3 coding DNA: TGTGCCAGCAGTTTATCGGCTAGCGGGAGCGGCTTTCCCTACGAGCAGTACTTC.

The gene calls are TRBV6-5 and TRBJ1-2; weak D call: TRBD1 (5 bases). Germline CDR1 and CDR2: MNHEY and SVGAGI. Trimming left V 6 bases short and J 6 bases short, with 17 bases between. This CDR3 spans 14 amino acids. Written as DNA, the CDR3 is TGTGCCAGCAGCATAAATGAACAGGCAAATGGCTACACCTTC. Translated: CASSINEQANGYTF.

The CDR3, as DNA: TGTGCCAGCAGTTACTCGACTCGGGTCACAGCAGGGAGGGAGACCCAGTACTTC. Translation gives CASSYSTRVTAGRETQYF. This chain connects TRBV6-2 or TRBV6-3 to TRBJ2-5; possibly TRBD2 for D (6 bases). The V end lost 0 bases, the J end lost 5 bases, and 22 bases lay between the germline ends. CDR1 and CDR2 from the germline V gene are MNHEY and SVGEGT. The CDR3 loop spans 18 amino acids.

V usage is TRBV2 and J usage is TRBJ1-1, with D possibly being TRBD1 (5 bases). The ends were cut back, 8 bases at V and 0 bases at J, with 13 bases in the middle. Germline loops: CDR1 SNHLY, CDR2 FYNNEI. There are 14 residues in the CDR3. CDR3 nucleotide sequence: TGTGCCAGCCAGTCGGGGGAACTGAACACTGAAGCTTTCTTT. Translation gives CASQSGELNTEAFF.

This clone was picked up a small number of times. This chain joins TRBV18 and TRBJ1-2; unclear D gene. Trimming removed 3 bases from V and 0 bases from J, with 14 bases in between. Germline CDR1 and CDR2: KGHSH and LQKENI. The CDR3 runs 16 residues. This CDR3 is CASSPGGQRTNYGYTF. In DNA form, the CDR3 reads TGTGCCAGCTCACCGGGAGGGCAGAGAACTAACTATGGCTACACCTTC.

V is TRBV9 and J is TRBJ2-7; D uncertain. V lost 0 bases to trimming and J lost 0 bases, with 7 bases between them. CDR3 size: 14 residues. Germline V gene data show CDR1 as SGDLS and CDR2 as YYNGEE. The CDR3 bases are TGTGCCAGCAGCGTAGGAGGCCTCTCCTACGAGCAGTACTTC. As protein: CASSVGGLSYEQYF.

The chain is built from TRBV3-1 (or the pseudogene TRBV3-2) and TRBJ1-5, with 7 bases that match TRBD1. Germline V CDR1 and CDR2: LGHDT, YNNKEL (reference sequence). Trimming at V came to 3 bases and at J to 3 bases, leaving 2 bases not matched to a gene. This CDR3 comprises 14 residues. Here the CDR3 DNA reads TGTGCCAGCAGCCAGGGACAGAACAATCAGCCCCAGCATTTT. It translates to CASSQGQNNQPQHF.

This chain joins TRBV10-1 and TRBJ2-3; 7 nucleotides match TRBD2. Germline V gene data show CDR1 as WNHNN and CDR2 as SYGVQD (reference sequence). The CDR3 runs 15 residues. The V segment lost 2 bases and the J segment 3 bases; nucleotides outside the gene matches: 5. CDR3 coding DNA: TGCGCCAGCAGTGAGGGGAGGGCCGGTACAGATACGCAGTATTTT. Translated, it gives CASSEGRAGTDTQYF.

This chain joins TRBV11-3 and TRBJ2-2; 8 positions agree with TRBD1. Germline CDR1 is SGHNT and CDR2 is YENEEA. This CDR3 spans 18 amino acids. Trimming removed 0 bases from V and 1 base from J; junction bases left unmatched: 7. The CDR3 loop reads CASSLERWGQENTGELFF. In nucleotides, the CDR3 is TGTGCCAGCAGCTTAGAGCGATGGGGACAGGAGAACACCGGGGAGCTGTTTTTT.

The chain carries TRBV19 and TRBJ1-5; 7 nucleotides match TRBD1. The V gene's germline CDR1 is LNHDA and CDR2 SQIVND (reference sequence). J was trimmed by 0 bases and V by 5 bases; bases with no gene match: 10. The CDR3 covers 17 residues. CDR3 in amino acids: CASSEGVTGASNQPQHF. CDR3 nucleotide sequence: TGTGCCAGTAGTGAGGGGGTTACAGGGGCTAGCAATCAGCCCCAGCATTTT. The full variable domain, in which reference TRBV19 and TRBJ1-5 provide the parts outside the CDR3, is DGGITQSPKYLFRKEGQNVTLSCEQNLNHDAMYWYRQDPGQGLRLIYYSQIVNDFQKGDIAEGYSVSREKKESFPLTVTSAQKNPTAFYLCASSEGVTGASNQPQHFGDGTRLSIL.

The chain joins TRBV29-1 to TRBJ2-3; D may be TRBD1 (6 bases). V was cut by 7 bases and J by 8 bases, with 19 bases left in between. Germline V CDR1 and CDR2: SQVTM, ANQGSEA. The CDR3 covers 13 residues. The CDR3 DNA is TGCAGCGCCCAATTCGGGACACTTTTTACGCAGTATTTT. This sequence encodes CSAQFGTLFTQYF.

This clone was seen a few times. The V gene is TRBV11-2, the J gene TRBJ2-1, with 12 nucleotides matching TRBD1. The length of the CDR3 is 16 residues. The germline CDR1 and CDR2 sequences are SGHAT and FQNNGV. The J segment lost 6 bases and the V segment lost 6 bases, leaving 9 bases of the junction unmatched. Written as DNA, the CDR3 is TGTGCCAGCAGACAAGGAGCGGGACAGGGGGCCAATGAGCAGTTCTTC. It codes for CASRQGAGQGANEQFF.

This clone has just one count. The chain couples TRBV3-1 (or the pseudogene TRBV3-2) to TRBJ1-1, with 9 bases aligning to TRBD1. The germline V gene has CDR1 LGHDT and CDR2 YNNKEL (reference sequence). The CDR3 is 15 residues long. V was pared by 0 bases and J by 6 bases, with 5 bases of the junction left unmatched. This CDR3 is CASSQDPRQGAEAFF. DNA of the CDR3: TGTGCCAGCAGCCAAGATCCCCGACAGGGGGCTGAAGCTTTCTTT.

This clone was seen only a few times. V and J are TRBV30 and TRBJ1-2; D not resolved. V shed 3 bases and J shed 1 base, with 9 bases lying between them. There are 13 residues in the CDR3. Germline V lookup: CDR1 GTSNPN, CDR2 SVGIG (reference sequence). CDR3 DNA: TGTGCCTGGAGGGCAGGATTTAACTATGGCTACACCTTC. Translating it yields CAWRAGFNYGYTF.

This clone has only a few counts. The chain couples TRBV5-1 to TRBJ2-1, with a weak D call TRBD1 (6 bases). The CDR3 loop spans 15 amino acids. V was trimmed by 6 bases and J by 12 bases, leaving 25 bases between them. CDR1 and CDR2 from the germline V gene are SGHRS and YFSETQ. The CDR3 DNA reads TGCGCCAGCAAGCTTCATGGACAGTACGACCAAGGGCAGTTCTTC. As protein: CASKLHGQYDQGQFF.

The chain couples TRBV5-4 to TRBJ2-2; tentatively, D is TRBD2 (7 bases). CDR1 is SGHNT and CDR2 is YYREEE in the germline V gene (reference sequence). Between the trimmed V and J ends, which lost 4 bases and 3 bases, there was a span of 16 bases. CDR3 length: 16 residues. For the CDR3, the DNA is TGTGCCAGCAGCGGGGGCGGGGGAATAGACACCGGGGAGCTGTTTTTT. Protein sequence: CASSGGGGIDTGELFF.

V usage is TRBV3-1 (or the pseudogene TRBV3-2) and J usage is TRBJ1-1, with 7 nucleotides matching TRBD1. V lost 5 bases and J lost 0; bases outside the gene matches: 3. This CDR3 is built from 14 residues. Germline lookup yields CDR1 LGHDT and CDR2 YNNKEL (reference sequence). CDR3 DNA sequence: TGTGCCAGCAGCTATGGACAGGTGAACACTGAAGCTTTCTTT. This gives the protein CASSYGQVNTEAFF.